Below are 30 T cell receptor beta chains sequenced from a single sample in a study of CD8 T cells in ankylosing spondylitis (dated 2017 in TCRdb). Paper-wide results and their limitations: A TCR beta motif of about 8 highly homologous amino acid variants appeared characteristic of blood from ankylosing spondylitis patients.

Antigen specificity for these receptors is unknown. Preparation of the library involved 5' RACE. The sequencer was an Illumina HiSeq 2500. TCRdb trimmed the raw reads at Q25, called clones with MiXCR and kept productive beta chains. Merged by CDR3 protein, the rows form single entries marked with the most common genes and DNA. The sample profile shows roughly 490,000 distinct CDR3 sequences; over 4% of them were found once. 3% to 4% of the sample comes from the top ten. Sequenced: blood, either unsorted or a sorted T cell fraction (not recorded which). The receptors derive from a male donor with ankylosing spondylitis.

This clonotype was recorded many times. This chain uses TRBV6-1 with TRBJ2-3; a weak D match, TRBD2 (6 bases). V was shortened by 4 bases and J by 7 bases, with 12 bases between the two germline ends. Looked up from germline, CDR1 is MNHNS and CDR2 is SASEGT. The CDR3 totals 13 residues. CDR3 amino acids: CASSAPGGYTQYF. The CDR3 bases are TGTGCCAGCAGTGCCCCCGGAGGGTATACGCAGTATTTT.

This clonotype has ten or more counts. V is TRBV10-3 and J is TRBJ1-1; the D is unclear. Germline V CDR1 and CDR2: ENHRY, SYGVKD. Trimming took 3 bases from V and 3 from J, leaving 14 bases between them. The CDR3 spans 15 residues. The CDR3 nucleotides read TGTGCCATCAGTGATGGGTGGGAAGCGGACACTGAAGCTTTCTTT. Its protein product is CAISDGWEADTEAFF.

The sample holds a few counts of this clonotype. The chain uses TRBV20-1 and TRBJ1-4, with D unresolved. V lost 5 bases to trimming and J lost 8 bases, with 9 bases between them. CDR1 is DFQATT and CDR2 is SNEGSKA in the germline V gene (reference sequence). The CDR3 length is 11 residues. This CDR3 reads CSAPLREKLFF. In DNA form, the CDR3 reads TGCAGTGCTCCGCTAAGGGAAAAACTGTTTTTT.

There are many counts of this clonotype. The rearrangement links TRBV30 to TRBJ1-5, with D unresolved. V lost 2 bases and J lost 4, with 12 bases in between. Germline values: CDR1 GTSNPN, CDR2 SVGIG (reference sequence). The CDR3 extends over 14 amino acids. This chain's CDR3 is CAWSRAGGNQPQHF. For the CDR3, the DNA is TGTGCCTGGAGTAGAGCAGGAGGTAATCAGCCCCAGCATTTT. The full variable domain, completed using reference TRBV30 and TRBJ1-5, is SQTIHQWPATLVQPVGSPLSLECTVEGTSNPNLYWYRQAAGRGLQLLFYSVGIGQISSEVPQNLSASRPQDRQFILSSKKLLLSDSGFYLCAWSRAGGNQPQHFGDGTRLSIL.

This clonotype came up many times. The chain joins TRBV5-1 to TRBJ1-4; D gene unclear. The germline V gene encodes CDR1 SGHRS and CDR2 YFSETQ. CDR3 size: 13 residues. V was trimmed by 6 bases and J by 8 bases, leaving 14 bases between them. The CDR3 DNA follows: TGCGCCAGCAAAGTGGGAGTTTGGGAAAAACTGTTTTTT. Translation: CASKVGVWEKLFF. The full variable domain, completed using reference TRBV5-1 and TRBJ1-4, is KAGVTQTPRYLIKTRGQQVTLSCSPISGHRSVSWYQQTPGQGLQFLFEYFSETQRNKGNFPGRFSGRQFSNSRSEMNVSTLELGDSALYLCASKVGVWEKLFFGSGTQLSVL.

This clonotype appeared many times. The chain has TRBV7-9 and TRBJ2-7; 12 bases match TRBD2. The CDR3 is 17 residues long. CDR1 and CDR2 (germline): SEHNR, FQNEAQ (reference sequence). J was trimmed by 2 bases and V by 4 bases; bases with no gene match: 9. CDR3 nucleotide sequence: TGTGCCAGCAGCTCTCGGACTAGCGGGAATTCCCCCTACGAGCAGTACTTC. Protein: CASSSRTSGNSPYEQYF. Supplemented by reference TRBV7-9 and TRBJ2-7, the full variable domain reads DTGVSQNPRHKITKRGQNVTFRCDPISEHNRLYWYRQTLGQGPEFLTYFQNEAQLEKSRLLSDRFSAERPKGSFSTLEIQRTEQGDSAMYLCASSSRTSGNSPYEQYFGPGTRLTVT.

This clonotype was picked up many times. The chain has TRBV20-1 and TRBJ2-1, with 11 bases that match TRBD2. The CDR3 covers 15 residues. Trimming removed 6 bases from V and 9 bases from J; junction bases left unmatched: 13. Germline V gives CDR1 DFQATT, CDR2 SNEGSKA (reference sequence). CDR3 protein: CSALAGAASPGEQFF. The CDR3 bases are TGCAGTGCACTAGCGGGAGCCGCAAGTCCCGGTGAGCAGTTCTTC.

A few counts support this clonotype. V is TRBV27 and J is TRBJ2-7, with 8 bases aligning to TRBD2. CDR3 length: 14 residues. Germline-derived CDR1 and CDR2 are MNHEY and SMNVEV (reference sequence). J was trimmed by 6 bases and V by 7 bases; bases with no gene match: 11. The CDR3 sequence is CASTNGGGRGEQYF. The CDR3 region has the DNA TGTGCCAGCACCAACGGGGGGGGGAGAGGCGAGCAGTACTTC.

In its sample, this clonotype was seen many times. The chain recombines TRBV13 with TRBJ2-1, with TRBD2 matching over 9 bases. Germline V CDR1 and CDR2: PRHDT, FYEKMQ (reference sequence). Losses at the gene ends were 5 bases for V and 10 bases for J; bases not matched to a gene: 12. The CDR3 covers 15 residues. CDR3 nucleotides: TGTGCCAGCAGCCCAACGGGACTAGCTCCTGGAGAGCAGTTCTTC. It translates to CASSPTGLAPGEQFF.

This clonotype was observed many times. The CDR3 spells CSARDAREATYEQYF. The CDR3 coding sequence is TGCAGTGCTAGGGATGCCAGGGAGGCCACCTACGAGCAGTACTTC. The chain uses TRBV20-1 and TRBJ2-7; possible D gene TRBD2, 6 bases. V was shortened by 3 bases and J by 2 bases, with 17 bases between the two germline ends. Germline lookup yields CDR1 DFQATT and CDR2 SNEGSKA (reference sequence). The CDR3 length is 15 residues.

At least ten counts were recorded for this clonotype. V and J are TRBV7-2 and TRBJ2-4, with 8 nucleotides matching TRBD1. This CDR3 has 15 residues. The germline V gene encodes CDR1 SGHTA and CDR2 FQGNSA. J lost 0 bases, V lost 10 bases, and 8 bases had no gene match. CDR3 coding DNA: TGTGCCACGACAGGGGCGACAATAGCCAAAAACATTCAGTACTTC. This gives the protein CATTGATIAKNIQYF.

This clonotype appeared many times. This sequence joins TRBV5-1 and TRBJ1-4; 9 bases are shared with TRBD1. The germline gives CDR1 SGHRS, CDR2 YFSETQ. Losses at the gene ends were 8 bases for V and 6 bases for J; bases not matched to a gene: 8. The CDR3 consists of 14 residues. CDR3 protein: CASSRDRDDEKLFF. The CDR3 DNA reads TGCGCCAGTTCCCGGGACAGGGATGATGAAAAACTGTTTTTT.

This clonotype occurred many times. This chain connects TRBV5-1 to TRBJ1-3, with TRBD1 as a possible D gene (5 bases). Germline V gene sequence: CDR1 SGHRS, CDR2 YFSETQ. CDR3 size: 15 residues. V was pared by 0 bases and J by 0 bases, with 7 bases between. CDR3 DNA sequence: TGCGCCAGCAGCTTGGACAGGCCCTCTGGAAACACCATATATTTT. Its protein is CASSLDRPSGNTIYF.

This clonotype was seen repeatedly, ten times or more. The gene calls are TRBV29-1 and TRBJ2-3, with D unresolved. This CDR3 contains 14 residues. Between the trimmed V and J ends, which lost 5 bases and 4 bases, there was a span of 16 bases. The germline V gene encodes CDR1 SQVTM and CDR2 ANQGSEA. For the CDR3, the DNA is TGCAGCGTTTTGGCCTACCTTCGGGCAGATACGCAGTATTTT. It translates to CSVLAYLRADTQYF.

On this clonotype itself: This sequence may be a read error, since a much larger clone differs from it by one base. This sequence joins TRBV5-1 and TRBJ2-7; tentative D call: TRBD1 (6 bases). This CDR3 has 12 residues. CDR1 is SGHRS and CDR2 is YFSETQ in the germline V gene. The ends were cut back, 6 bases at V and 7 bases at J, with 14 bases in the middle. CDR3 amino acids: CASNLQGIEQYF. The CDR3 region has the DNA TGCGCCAGCAACTTACAGGGAATTGAGCAGTACTTC.

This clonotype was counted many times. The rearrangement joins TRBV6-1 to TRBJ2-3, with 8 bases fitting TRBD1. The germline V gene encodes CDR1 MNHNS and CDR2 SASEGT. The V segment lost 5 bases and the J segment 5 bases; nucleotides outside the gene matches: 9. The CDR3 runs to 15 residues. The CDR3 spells CASSNGQGYGDTQYF. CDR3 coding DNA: TGTGCCAGCAGTAATGGACAGGGCTATGGAGATACGCAGTATTTT.

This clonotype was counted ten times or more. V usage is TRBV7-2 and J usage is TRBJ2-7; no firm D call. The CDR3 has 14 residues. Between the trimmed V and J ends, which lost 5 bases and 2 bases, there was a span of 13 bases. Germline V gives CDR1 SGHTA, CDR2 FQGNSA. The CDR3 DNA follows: TGTGCCAGCAGCGCTAACGGGTCGCCCTACGAGCAGTACTTC. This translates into CASSANGSPYEQYF. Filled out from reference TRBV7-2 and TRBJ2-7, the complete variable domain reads GAGVSQSPSNKVTEKGKDVELRCDPISGHTALYWYRQSLGQGLEFLIYFQGNSAPDKSGLPSDRFSAERTGGSVSTLTIQRTQQEDSAVYLCASSANGSPYEQYFGPGTRLTVT.

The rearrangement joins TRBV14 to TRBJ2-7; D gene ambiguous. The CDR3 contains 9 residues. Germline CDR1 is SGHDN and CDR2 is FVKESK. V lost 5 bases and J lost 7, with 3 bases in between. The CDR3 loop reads CASSIEQYF. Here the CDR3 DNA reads TGTGCCAGCAGCATAGAGCAGTACTTC.

CDR3 sequence: CASRGTGTGGYAGHF. CDR3 nucleotides: TGTGCCAGCAGAGGAACCGGGACAGGAGGATATGCCGGGCATTTT. The rearrangement uses TRBV28 and TRBJ1-5; 8 positions agree with TRBD1. The CDR3 extends over 15 amino acids. Germline CDR1 MDHEN, CDR2 SYDVKM. The V and J ends lost 6 bases and 15 bases, in that order; junction bases with no gene match: 19.

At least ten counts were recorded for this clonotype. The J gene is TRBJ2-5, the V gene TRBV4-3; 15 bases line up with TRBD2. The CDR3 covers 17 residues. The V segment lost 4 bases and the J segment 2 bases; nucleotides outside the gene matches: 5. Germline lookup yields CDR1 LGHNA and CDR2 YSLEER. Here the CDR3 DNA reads TGCGCCAGCAGCCCAGGACTAGCGGGAGGGTATCAAGAGACCCAGTACTTC. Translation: CASSPGLAGGYQETQYF.

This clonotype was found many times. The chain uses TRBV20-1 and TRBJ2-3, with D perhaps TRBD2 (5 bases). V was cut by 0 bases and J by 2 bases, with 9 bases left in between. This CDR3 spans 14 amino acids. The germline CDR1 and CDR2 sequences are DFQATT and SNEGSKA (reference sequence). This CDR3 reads CSARDTAVTDTQYF. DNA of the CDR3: TGCAGTGCTAGAGATACAGCGGTCACAGATACGCAGTATTTT.

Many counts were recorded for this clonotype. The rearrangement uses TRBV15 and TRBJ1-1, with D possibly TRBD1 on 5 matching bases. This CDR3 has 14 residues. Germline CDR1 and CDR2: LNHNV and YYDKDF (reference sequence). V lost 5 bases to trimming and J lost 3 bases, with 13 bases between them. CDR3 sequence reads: CATSRGGEYTEAFF. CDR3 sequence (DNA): TGTGCCACCAGCCGCGGGGGGGAGTACACTGAAGCTTTCTTT.

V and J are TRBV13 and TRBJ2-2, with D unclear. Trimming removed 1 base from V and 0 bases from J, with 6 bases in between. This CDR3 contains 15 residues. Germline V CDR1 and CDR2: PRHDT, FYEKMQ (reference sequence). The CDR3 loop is CASSLATANTGELFF. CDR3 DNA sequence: TGTGCCAGCAGCTTAGCAACCGCGAACACCGGGGAGCTGTTTTTT.

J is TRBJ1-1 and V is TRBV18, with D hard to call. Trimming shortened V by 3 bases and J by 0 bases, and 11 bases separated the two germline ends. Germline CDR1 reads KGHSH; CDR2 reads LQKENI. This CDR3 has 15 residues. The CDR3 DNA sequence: TGTGCCAGCTCACCGGCAAGGGCAGTGAACACTGAAGCTTTCTTT. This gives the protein CASSPARAVNTEAFF.

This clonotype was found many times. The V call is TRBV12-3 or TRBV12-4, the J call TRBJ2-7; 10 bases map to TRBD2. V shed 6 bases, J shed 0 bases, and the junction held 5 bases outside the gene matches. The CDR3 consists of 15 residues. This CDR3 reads CASRTAGGPSYEQYF. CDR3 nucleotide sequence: TGTGCCAGCAGGACAGCGGGAGGGCCCTCCTACGAGCAGTACTTC.

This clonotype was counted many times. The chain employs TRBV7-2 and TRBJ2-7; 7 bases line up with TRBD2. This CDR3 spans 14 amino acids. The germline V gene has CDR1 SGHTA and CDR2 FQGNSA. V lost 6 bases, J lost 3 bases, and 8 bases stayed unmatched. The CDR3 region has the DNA TGTGCCAGCAGTCCCACTAGCGTTCACTACGAGCAGTACTTC. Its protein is CASSPTSVHYEQYF.

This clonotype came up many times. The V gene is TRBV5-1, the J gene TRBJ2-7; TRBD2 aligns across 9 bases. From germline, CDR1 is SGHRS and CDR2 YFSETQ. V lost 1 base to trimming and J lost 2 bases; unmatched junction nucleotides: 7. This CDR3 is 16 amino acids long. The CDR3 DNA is TGCGCCAGCAGCTTGAGGGCTAGCGGGGTTACCTACGAGCAGTACTTC. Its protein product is CASSLRASGVTYEQYF.

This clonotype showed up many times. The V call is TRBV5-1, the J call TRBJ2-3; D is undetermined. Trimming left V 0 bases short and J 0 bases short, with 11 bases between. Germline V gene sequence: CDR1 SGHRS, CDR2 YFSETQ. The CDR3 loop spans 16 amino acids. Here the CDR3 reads CASSLGGSSSTDTQYF. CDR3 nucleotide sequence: TGCGCCAGCAGCTTGGGTGGATCTTCAAGCACAGATACGCAGTATTTT. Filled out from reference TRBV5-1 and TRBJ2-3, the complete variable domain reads KAGVTQTPRYLIKTRGQQVTLSCSPISGHRSVSWYQQTPGQGLQFLFEYFSETQRNKGNFPGRFSGRQFSNSRSEMNVSTLELGDSALYLCASSLGGSSSTDTQYFGPGTRLTVL.

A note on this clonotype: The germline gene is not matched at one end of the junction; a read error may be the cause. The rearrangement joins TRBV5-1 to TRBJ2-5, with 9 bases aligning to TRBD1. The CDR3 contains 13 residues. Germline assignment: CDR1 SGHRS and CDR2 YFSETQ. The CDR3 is CASSLGDRGTQCF. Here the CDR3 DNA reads TGCGCCAGCAGCTTAGGCGACAGGGGGACCCAGTGCTTC.

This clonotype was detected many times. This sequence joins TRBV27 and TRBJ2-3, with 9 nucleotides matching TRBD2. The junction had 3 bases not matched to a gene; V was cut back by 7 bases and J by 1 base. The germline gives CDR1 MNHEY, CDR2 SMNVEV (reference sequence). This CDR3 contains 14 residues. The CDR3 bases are TGTGCCAGCAAGGGCGGGAGGGGCACAGATACGCAGTATTTT. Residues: CASKGGRGTDTQYF.